This T cell receptor (beta chain) was profiled in a study of blood T cells in healthy people across ages. Whole-study findings and limits: Higher diversity, along with more naive CD4+ cells, distinguished long-lived donors from aged donors.

Using a J-beta primer mix together with a sample-barcoded 5' primer, a second PCR was run for about 6 to 12 cycles. TCRdb itself ran the 5' RACE reads through MiXCR, one entry per CDR3 protein. In the table there are approximately 1,700,000 distinct CDR3 sequences, 35% to 50% of which are singletons. Note on this clonotype: Its antigen remains unknown.

The CDR3 is 14 residues long. V lost 1 base and J lost 4, with 12 bases in between. Germline V gene lookup returns CDR1 SGHKS and CDR2 YYEKEE (reference sequence). This TCR derives from a human donor in good health. The rearrangement links TRBV5-5 to TRBJ2-7, with a tentative D call TRBD1 (5 bases). The sequenced sample consisted of blood. In DNA, the CDR3 is TGTGCCAGCAGCTTGAGCAGGGATCGATACGAGCAGTACTTC. It translates to CASSLSRDRYEQYF. Full variable domain (missing parts from reference TRBV5-5 and TRBJ2-7): DAGVTQSPTHLIKTRGQQVTLRCSPISGHKSVSWYQQVLGQGPQFIFQYYEKEERGRGNFPDRFSARQFPNYSSELNVNALLLGDSALYLCASSLSRDRYEQYFGPGTRLTVT.